Listed below are T cell receptor beta chains from one sample, sequenced in a study of blood T cell repertoires in COVID-19. Using immunoSEQ multiplex PCR, the repertoire was profiled, and TCRdb retains in-frame clones only, with some absent. The profile shows under 300,000 clones, roughly nine tenths of them singletons. Sequenced: peripheral blood. The receptors derive from a man in his 60s with acute or convalescent COVID-19. Both conserved end residues are part of each CDR3. A D gene is named only where the DNA matches it firmly. Not every row has a clone size; where given, it reads once, few, many or a size class.

d_call	clone_size	v_call	j_call	cdr3_aa	cdr3_nt
TRBD2	-	TRBV11-2	TRBJ2-7	CASSLASGIYEQYF	TGTGCCAGCAGCTTGGCTAGCGGGATCTACGAGCAGTACTTC
-	-	TRBV18	TRBJ1-6	CASSPAPGNRDSPLHF	TGTGCCAGCTCACCAGCTCCGGGTAACAGGGATTCACCCCTCCACTTT
-	few	TRBV20-1	TRBJ1-2	CSAGRPYGYTF	TGCAGTGCTGGGAGACCGTATGGCTACACCTTC
-	-	TRBV30	TRBJ1-4	CAWSSGGGFGEKLFF	TGTGCCTGGAGCTCGGGTGGGGGGTTCGGTGAAAAACTGTTTTTT
-	-	TRBV6-6	TRBJ2-6	CASSYPKLSGANVLTF	TGTGCCAGCAGTTACCCCAAGCTCTCTGGGGCCAACGTCCTGACTTTC
-	-	TRBV6-5	TRBJ1-4	CASAPEGGKLFF	TGTGCCAGCGCACCAGAGGGAGGAAAACTGTTTTTT
-	-	TRBV4-2	TRBJ1-5	CASSQGGQLDGAQHF	TGTGCCAGCAGCCAAGGTGGTCAGTTAGACGGGGCCCAGCATTTT
TRBD1	-	TRBV7-9	TRBJ1-1	CASRQGQGTEAFF	TGTGCCAGCAGACAGGGGCAGGGAACTGAAGCTTTCTTT
TRBD2	-	TRBV11-3	TRBJ2-2	CASSFGLAGSTGELFF	TGTGCCAGCAGCTTCGGACTAGCGGGAAGCACCGGGGAGCTGTTTTTT
TRBD1	-	TRBV7-9	TRBJ2-7	CASSHRQGSRYEQYF	TGTGCCAGCAGCCACCGACAGGGTAGTAGGTACGAGCAGTACTTC
-	-	TRBV6-6	TRBJ2-4	CASSPGGVAKNIQYF	TGTGCCAGCAGTCCGGGTGGCGTAGCCAAAAACATTCAGTACTTC
TRBD1	-	TRBV25-1	TRBJ2-7	CASSPTTGGIGEQYF	TGTGCCAGCAGCCCGACGACAGGGGGCATTGGCGAGCAGTACTTC
-	-	TRBV5-1	TRBJ1-2	CASSYASGYGYTF	TGCGCCAGCAGCTACGCCAGCGGCTATGGCTACACCTTC
TRBD1	-	TRBV2	TRBJ2-1	CASSPGTGSYNEQFF	TGTGCCAGCAGTCCCGGGACAGGGTCCTACAATGAGCAGTTCTTC
TRBD2	-	TRBV4-1	TRBJ2-1	CASSQPKRDSYNEQFF	TGCGCCAGCAGCCAACCTAAGCGGGACTCCTACAATGAGCAGTTCTTC
-	-	TRBV5-3	TRBJ1-2	CARGPANYGYTF	TGTGCCAGAGGGCCAGCTAACTATGGCTACACCTTC
-	-	TRBV29-1	TRBJ2-6	CSVEDQEGGSGANVLTF	TGCAGCGTTGAAGATCAGGAGGGAGGCTCTGGGGCCAACGTCCTGACTTTC
-	-	TRBV19	TRBJ1-1	CASSIVAAEAFF	TGTGCCAGTAGTATAGTGGCGGCTGAAGCTTTCTTT
TRBD1	-	TRBV7-8	TRBJ1-2	CASSPRTGGFPNYGYTF	TGTGCCAGCAGCCCTCGGACAGGGGGGTTCCCTAACTATGGCTACACCTTC
TRBD1	-	TRBV7-8	TRBJ2-7	CASAPQGTGEYEQYF	TGTGCCAGCGCCCCTCAAGGGACAGGGGAATACGAGCAGTACTTC
TRBD1	once	TRBV12-3/TRBV12-4	TRBJ2-4	CASSQAVGQGDF	TGTGCCAGCAGTCAAGCGGTGGGACAGGGGGACTTC
-	-	TRBV5-1	TRBJ2-2	CASSFLSGTGELFF	TGCGCCAGCAGCTTTCTTAGCGGAACCGGGGAGCTGTTTTTT
-	-	TRBV11-2	TRBJ1-2	CASSLIPPGRVVYGYTF	TGTGCCAGCAGCTTAATCCCACCCGGGCGGGTTGTATATGGCTACACCTTC